The clone carrying this T cell receptor beta chain was counted a few times. Being one base from a much bigger clone, this may be a read error. The CDR3 contains 14 residues. CDR1 LNHDA and CDR2 SQIVND come from the germline V gene (reference sequence). TCRdb re-called the PCR reads through MiXCR, storing one row per CDR3 protein. The data hold approximately 80,000 distinct CDR3 sequences, with around 49% observed a single time. The sample comes from a study of CDR3 diversity in severe acne. The source of this sequence is a male donor in good health, without acne. Material: blood. The rearrangement uses TRBV19 and TRBJ2-6, with D perhaps given as TRBD1 or TRBD2 (6 bases each). The CDR3 sequence: CASKPGVGASVLTF. CDR3 in DNA: TGTGCCAGCAAGCCGGGGGTGGGGGCCAGCGTCCTGACTTTC.